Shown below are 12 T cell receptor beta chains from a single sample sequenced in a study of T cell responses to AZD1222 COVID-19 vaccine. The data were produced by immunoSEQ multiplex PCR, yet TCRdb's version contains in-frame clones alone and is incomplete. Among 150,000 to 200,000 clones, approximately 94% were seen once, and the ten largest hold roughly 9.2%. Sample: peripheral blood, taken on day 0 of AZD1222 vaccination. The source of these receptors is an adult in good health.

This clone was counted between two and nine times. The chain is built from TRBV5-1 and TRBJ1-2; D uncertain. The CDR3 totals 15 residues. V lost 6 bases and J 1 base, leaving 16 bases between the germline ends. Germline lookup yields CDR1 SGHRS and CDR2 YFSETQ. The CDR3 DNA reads TGCGCCAGCACCCTCGACCCAGGAGGTAACTATGGCTACACCTTC. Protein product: CASTLDPGGNYGYTF.

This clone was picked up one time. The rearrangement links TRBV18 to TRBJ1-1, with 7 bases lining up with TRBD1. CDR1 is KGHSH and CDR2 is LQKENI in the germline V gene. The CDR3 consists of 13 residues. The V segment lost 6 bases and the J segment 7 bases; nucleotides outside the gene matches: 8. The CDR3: CASSPDRVGEAFF. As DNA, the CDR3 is TGTGCCAGCTCGCCCGACAGGGTAGGTGAAGCTTTCTTT.

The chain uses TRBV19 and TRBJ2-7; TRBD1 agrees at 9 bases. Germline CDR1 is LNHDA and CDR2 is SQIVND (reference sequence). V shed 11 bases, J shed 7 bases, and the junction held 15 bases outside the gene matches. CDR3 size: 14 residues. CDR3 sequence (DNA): TGTGCCGCAGGGTCCGGGACAGGGCTTTCGGAGCAGTACTTC. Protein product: CAAGSGTGLSEQYF.

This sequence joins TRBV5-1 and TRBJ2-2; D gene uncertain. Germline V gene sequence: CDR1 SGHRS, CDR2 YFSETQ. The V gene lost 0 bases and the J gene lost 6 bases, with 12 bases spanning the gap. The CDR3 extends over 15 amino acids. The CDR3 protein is CASSLEVPSAGELFF. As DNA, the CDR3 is TGCGCCAGCAGCTTGGAGGTCCCCAGCGCCGGGGAGCTGTTTTTT.

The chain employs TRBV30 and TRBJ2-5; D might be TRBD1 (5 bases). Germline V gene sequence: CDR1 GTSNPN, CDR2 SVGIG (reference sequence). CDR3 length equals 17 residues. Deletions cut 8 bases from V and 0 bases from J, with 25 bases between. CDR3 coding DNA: TGTGCCATACGGATCAGGACAAGCGACGCGTACCAAGAGACCCAGTACTTC. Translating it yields CAIRIRTSDAYQETQYF.

The CDR3 coding sequence is TGTGCCAGCAGCGCCCGACTTGCGGGGCGCACAGATACGCAGTATTTT. Translating it yields CASSARLAGRTDTQYF. The J gene is TRBJ2-3, the V gene TRBV7-6; a weak D match, TRBD2 (6 bases). The V gene's germline CDR1 is SGHVS and CDR2 FNYEAQ. The V and J ends lost 5 bases and 1 base respectively, with 16 bases between them. CDR3 length: 16 amino acids. The full variable domain, completed using reference TRBV7-6 and TRBJ2-3, is GAGVSQSPRYKVTKRGQDVALRCDPISGHVSLYWYRQALGQGPEFLTYFNYEAQQDKSGLPNDRFSAERPEGSISTLTIQRTEQRDSAMYRCASSARLAGRTDTQYFGPGTRLTVL.

CDR3 sequence: CASRDLEVGGYTF. For the CDR3, the DNA is TGTGCCAGCCGAGACTTGGAAGTTGGTGGCTACACCTTC. V gene TRBV12-3 or TRBV12-4 combines with J gene TRBJ1-2, with no clear D. Trimming pared 8 bases from V and 7 bases from J, leaving 17 bases between. CDR3 size: 13 residues.

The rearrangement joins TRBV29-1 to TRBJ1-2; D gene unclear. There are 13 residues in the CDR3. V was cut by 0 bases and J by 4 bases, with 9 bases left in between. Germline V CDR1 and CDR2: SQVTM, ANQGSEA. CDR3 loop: CSVEDRLLYGYTF. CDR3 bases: TGCAGCGTTGAAGATCGCCTTCTCTATGGCTACACCTTC.

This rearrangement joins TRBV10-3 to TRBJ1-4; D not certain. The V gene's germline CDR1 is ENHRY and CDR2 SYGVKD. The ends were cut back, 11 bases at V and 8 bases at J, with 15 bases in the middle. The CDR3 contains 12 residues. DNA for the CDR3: TGTGCCCCCTCGGGGAGCGGCGAAAAACTGTTTTTT. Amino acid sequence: CAPSGSGEKLFF.

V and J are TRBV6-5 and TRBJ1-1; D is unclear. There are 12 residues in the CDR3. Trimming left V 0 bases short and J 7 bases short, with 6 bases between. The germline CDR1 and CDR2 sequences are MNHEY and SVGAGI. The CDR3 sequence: CASSYSIGEAFF. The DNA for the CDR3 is TGTGCCAGCAGTTACTCGATCGGTGAAGCTTTCTTT.

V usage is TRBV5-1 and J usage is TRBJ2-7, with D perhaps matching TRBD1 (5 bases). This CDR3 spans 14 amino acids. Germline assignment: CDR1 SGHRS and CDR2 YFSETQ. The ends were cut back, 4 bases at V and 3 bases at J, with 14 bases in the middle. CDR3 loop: CASSPNQGYYEQYF. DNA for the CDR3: TGCGCCAGCAGCCCAAACCAGGGATACTACGAGCAGTACTTC.

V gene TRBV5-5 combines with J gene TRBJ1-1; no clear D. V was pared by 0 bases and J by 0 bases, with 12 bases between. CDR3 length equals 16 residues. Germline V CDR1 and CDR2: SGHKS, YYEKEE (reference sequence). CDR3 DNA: TGTGCCAGCAGCTTGGCAACACTGGGGTTGAACACTGAAGCTTTCTTT. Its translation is CASSLATLGLNTEAFF. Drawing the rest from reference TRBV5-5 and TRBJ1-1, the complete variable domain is DAGVTQSPTHLIKTRGQQVTLRCSPISGHKSVSWYQQVLGQGPQFIFQYYEKEERGRGNFPDRFSARQFPNYSSELNVNALLLGDSALYLCASSLATLGLNTEAFFGQGTRLTVV.